Reported below is one T cell receptor beta chain. These data belong to a study of blood T cell repertoires in COVID-19. Libraries were prepared by immunoSEQ multiplex PCR; TCRdb keeps only in-frame clonotypes and omits some of them. The sample records some 260,000 clones, just over 85% being singletons. Recovered Cohort 3 donors showed two negative PCRs, clearance, or symptom resolution. Germline lookup yields CDR1 SEHNR and CDR2 FQNEAQ (reference sequence). This CDR3 has 14 amino acids. The V segment lost 5 bases and the J segment 5 bases; nucleotides outside the gene matches: 5. The chain recombines TRBV7-9 with TRBJ2-2, with 7 bases fitting TRBD1. This TCR was recovered from a middle-aged man who had recovered from COVID-19. Sequencing was performed on PBMCs or T cells enriched from blood (not recorded which). The CDR3 bases are TGTGCCAGCAGCATGGACAGGTTAACCGGGGAGCTGTTTTTT. This encodes CASSMDRLTGELFF. Full variable domain (outside the CDR3, taken from reference TRBV7-9 and TRBJ2-2): DTGVSQNPRHKITKRGQNVTFRCDPISEHNRLYWYRQTLGQGPEFLTYFQNEAQLEKSRLLSDRFSAERPKGSFSTLEIQRTEQGDSAMYLCASSMDRLTGELFFGEGSRLTVL.